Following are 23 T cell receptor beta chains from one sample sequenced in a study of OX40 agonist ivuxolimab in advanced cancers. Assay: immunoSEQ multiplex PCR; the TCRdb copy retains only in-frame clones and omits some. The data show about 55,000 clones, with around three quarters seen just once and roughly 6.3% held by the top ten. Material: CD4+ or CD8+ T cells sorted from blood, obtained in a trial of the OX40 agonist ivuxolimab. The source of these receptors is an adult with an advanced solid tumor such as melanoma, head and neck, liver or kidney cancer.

CDR3 protein: CASSVGGTGIETQYF. Here the CDR3 DNA reads TGTGCCAGCAGCGTAGGAGGGACAGGGATTGAGACCCAGTACTTC. This chain uses TRBV9 with TRBJ2-5; 9 bases line up with TRBD1. CDR1 is SGDLS and CDR2 is YYNGEE in the germline V gene. This CDR3 is built from 15 residues. J was trimmed by 5 bases and V by 0 bases; bases with no gene match: 5.

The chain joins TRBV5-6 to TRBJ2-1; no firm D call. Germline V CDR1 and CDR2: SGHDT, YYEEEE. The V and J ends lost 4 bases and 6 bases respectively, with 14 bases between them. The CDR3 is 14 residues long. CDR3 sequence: CASSLPESFNEQFF. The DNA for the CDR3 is TGTGCCAGCAGCCTACCCGAGTCGTTCAATGAGCAGTTCTTC.

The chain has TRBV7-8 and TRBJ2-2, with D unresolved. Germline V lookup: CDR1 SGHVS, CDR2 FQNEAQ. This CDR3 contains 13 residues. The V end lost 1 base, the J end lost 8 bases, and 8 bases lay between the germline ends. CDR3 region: CASSLDGAGELFF. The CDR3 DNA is TGTGCCAGCAGCTTAGATGGTGCAGGGGAGCTGTTTTTT. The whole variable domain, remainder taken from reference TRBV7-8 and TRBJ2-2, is GAGVSQSPRYKVAKRGQDVALRCDPISGHVSLFWYQQALGQGPEFLTYFQNEAQLDKSGLPSDRFFAERPEGSVSTLKIQRTQQEDSAVYLCASSLDGAGELFFGEGSRLTVL.

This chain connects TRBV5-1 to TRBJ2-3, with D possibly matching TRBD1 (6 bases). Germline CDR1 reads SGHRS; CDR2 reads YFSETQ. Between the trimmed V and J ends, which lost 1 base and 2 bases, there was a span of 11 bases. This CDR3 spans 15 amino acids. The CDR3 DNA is TGCGCCAGCAGCTTGCAACAGGGAAACACAGATACGCAGTATTTT. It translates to CASSLQQGNTDTQYF.

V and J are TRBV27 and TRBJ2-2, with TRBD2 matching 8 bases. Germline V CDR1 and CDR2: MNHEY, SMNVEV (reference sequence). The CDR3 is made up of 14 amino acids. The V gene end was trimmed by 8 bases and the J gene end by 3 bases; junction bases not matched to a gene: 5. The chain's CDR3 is CASREGWDTGELFF. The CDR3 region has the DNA TGTGCCAGCCGGGAGGGGTGGGACACCGGGGAGCTGTTTTTT.

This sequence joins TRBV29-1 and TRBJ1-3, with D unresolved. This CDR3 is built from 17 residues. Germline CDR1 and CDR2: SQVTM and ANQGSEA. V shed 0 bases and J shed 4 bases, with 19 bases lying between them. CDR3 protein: CSVEDLGDGAGGNTIYF. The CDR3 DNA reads TGCAGCGTTGAAGATTTAGGAGACGGCGCTGGAGGAAACACCATATATTTT.

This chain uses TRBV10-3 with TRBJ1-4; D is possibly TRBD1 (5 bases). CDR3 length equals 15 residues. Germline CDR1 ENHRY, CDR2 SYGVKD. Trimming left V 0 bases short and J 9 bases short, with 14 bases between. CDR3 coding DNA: TGTGCCATCAGTGAGTCATTGATCCCAGGGAAAAAACTGTTTTTT. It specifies CAISESLIPGKKLFF.

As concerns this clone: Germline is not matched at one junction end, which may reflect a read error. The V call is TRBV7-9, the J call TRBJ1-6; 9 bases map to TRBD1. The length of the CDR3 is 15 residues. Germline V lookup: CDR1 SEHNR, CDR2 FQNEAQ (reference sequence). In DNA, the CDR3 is TGTGCCAACAGCTCTAAACAGGGGGCGGGTTCACCCCTCCACTTT. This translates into CANSSKQGAGSPLHF.

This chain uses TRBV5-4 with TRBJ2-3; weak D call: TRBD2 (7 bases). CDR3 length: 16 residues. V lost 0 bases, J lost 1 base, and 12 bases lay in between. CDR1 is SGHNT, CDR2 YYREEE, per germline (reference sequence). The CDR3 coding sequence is TGTGCCAGCAGCTTGGTGGGGGGGCGCGGCACAGATACGCAGTATTTT. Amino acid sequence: CASSLVGGRGTDTQYF.

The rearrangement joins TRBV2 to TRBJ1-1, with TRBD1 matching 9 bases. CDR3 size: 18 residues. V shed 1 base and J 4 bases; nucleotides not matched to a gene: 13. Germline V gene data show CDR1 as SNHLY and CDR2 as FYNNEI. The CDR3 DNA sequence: TGTGCCAGCAGTGAAGGCTTTTTTGGGGACAGGGCATTCACTGAAGCTTTCTTT. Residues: CASSEGFFGDRAFTEAFF. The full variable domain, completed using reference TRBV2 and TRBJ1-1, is EPEVTQTPSHQVTQMGQEVILRCVPISNHLYFYWYRQILGQKVEFLVSFYNNEISEKSEIFDDQFSVERPDGSNFTLKIRSTKLEDSAMYFCASSEGFFGDRAFTEAFFGQGTRLTVV.

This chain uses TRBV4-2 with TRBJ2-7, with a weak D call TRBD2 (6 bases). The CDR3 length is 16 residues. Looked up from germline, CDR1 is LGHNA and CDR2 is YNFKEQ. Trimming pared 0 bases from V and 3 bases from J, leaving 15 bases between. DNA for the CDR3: TGTGCCAGCAGCCAAGAGTGGACGGGGGTGAACTACGAGCAGTACTTC. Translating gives CASSQEWTGVNYEQYF.

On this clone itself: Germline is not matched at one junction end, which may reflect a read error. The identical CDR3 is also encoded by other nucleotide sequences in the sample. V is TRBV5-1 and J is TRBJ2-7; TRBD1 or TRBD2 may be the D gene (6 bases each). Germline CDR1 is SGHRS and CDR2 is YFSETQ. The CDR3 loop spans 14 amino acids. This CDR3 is CASSPPGAPYEQYF. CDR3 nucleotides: TGCGCCAGCAGCCCCCCGGGGGCGCCCTACGAGCAGTACTTT.

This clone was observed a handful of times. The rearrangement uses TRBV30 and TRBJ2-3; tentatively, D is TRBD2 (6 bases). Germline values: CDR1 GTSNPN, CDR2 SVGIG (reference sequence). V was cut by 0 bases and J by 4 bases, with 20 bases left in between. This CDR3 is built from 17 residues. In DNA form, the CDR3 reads TGTGCCTGGAGTGTTAAATGGGGCAGTGGAGGGTCAGATACGCAGTATTTT. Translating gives CAWSVKWGSGGSDTQYF.

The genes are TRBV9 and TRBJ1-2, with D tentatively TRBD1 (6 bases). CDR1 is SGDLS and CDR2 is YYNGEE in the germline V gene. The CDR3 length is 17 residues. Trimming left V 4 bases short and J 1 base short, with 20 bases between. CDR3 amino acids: CASSPHKGEKVNYGYTF. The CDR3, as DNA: TGTGCCAGCAGCCCGCACAAGGGGGAGAAGGTTAACTATGGCTACACCTTC.

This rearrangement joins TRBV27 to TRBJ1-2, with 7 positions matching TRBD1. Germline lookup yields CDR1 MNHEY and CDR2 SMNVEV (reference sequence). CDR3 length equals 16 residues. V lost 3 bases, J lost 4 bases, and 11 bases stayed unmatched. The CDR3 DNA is TGTGCCAGCAGTTTTTCCCTCCGGACAGGCGCCTATGGCTACACCTTC. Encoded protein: CASSFSLRTGAYGYTF.

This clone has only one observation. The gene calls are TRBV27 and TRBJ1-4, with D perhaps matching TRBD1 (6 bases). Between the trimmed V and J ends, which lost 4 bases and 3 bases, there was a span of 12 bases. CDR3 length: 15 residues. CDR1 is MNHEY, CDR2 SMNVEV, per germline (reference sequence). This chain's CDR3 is CASSYHGGPNEKLFF. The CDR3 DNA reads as TGTGCCAGCAGTTATCATGGGGGCCCTAATGAAAAACTGTTTTTT.

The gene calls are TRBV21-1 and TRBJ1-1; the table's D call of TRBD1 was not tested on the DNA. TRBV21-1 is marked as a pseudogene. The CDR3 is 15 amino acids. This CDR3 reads CASSFPGQKNTEAFF. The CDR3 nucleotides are TGTGCCAGCAGCTTCCCCGGACAGAAGAACACTGAAGCTTTCTTT.

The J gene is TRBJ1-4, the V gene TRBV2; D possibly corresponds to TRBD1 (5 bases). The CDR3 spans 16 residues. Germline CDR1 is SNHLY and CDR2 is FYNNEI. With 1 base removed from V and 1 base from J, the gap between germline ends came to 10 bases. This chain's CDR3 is CASSEVGGGTNEKLFF. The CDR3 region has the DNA TGTGCCAGCAGTGAAGTGGGGGGGGGAACTAATGAAAAACTGTTTTTT. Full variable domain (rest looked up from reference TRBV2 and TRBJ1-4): EPEVTQTPSHQVTQMGQEVILRCVPISNHLYFYWYRQILGQKVEFLVSFYNNEISEKSEIFDDQFSVERPDGSNFTLKIRSTKLEDSAMYFCASSEVGGGTNEKLFFGSGTQLSVL.

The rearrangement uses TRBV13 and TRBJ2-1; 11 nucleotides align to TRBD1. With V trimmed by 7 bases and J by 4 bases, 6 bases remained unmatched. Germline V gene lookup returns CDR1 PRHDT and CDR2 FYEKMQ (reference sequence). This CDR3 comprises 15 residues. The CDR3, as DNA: TGTGCCAGCAAGGTCGGGACAGGGGGATACAATGAGCAGTTCTTC. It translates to CASKVGTGGYNEQFF.

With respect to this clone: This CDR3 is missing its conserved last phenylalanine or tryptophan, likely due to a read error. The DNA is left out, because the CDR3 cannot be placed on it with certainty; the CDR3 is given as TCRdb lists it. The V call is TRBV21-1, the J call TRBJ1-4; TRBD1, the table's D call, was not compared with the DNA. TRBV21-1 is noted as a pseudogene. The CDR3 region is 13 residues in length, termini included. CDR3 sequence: CASIPKGDRGLRG.

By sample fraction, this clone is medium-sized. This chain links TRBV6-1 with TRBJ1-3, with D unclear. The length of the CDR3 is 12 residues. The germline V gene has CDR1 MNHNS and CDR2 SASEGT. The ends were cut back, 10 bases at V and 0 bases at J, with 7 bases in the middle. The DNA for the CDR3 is TGTGCCACCATTTTCTCTGGAAACACCATATATTTT. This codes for CATIFSGNTIYF.

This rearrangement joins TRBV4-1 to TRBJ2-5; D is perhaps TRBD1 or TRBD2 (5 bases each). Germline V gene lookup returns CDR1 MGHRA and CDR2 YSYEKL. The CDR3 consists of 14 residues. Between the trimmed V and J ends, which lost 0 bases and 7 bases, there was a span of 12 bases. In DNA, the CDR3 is TGCGCCAGCAGCCAAGATGCTTTTGGGGGGACCCAGTACTTC. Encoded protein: CASSQDAFGGTQYF.

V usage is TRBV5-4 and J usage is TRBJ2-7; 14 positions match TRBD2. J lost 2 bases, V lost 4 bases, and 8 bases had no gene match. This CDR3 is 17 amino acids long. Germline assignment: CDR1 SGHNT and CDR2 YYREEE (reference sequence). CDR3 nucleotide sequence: TGTGCCAGCAGCCTCTGGACTAGCGGGAGGAGTACCTACGAGCAGTACTTC. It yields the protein CASSLWTSGRSTYEQYF. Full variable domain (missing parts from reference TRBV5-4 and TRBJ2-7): ETGVTQSPTHLIKTRGQQVTLRCSSQSGHNTVSWYQQALGQGPQFIFQYYREEENGRGNFPPRFSGLQFPNYSSELNVNALELDDSALYLCASSLWTSGRSTYEQYFGPGTRLTVT.